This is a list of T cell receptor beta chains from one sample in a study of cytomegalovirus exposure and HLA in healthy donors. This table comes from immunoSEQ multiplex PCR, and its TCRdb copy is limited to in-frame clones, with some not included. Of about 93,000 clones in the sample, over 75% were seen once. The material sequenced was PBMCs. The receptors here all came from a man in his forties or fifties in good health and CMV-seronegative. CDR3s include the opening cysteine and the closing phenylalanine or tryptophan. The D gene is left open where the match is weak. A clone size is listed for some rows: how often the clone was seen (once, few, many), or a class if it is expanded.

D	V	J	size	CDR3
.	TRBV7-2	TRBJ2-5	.	CASSLHGVQETQYF
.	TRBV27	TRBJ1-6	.	CASSLKGFNSPLHF
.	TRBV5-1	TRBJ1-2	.	CASSSGVSGDYGYTF
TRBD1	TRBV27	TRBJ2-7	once	CASSSPPRTGGNEQYF
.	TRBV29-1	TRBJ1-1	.	CSVASGNTEAFF
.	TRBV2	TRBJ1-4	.	CASSGTTTNEKLFF
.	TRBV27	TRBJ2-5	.	CASYLHREGGQETQYF
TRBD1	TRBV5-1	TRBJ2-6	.	CASSWQGAGSGANVLTF
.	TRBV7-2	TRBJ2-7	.	CASSFQAGYEQYF
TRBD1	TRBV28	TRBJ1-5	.	CASSRTGGGPQHF